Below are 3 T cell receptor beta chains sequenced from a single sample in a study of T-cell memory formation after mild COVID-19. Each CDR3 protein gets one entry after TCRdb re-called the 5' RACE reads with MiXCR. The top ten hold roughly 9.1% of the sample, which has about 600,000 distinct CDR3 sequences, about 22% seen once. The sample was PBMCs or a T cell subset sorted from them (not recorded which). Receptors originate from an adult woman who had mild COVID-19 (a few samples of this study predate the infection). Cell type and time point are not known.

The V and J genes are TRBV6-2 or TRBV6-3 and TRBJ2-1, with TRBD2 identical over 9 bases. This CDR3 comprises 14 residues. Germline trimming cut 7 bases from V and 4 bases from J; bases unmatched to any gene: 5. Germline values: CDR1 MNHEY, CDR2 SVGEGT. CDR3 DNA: TGTGCCAGCAAAGGACTAGCGAGTTACAATGAGCAGTTCTTC. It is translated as CASKGLASYNEQFF.

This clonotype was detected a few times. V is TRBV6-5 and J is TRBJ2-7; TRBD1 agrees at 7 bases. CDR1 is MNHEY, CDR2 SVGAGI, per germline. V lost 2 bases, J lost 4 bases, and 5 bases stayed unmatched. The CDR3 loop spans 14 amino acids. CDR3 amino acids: CASSYEGAGYEQYF. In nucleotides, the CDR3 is TGTGCCAGCAGTTACGAGGGGGCGGGTTACGAGCAGTACTTC.

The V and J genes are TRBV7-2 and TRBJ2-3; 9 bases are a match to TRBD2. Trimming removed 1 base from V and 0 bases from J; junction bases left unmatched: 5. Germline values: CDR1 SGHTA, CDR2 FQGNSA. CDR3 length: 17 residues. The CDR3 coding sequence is TGTGCCAGCAGCTTAGTTGGTAGCGGGAGTAGCACAGATACGCAGTATTTT. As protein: CASSLVGSGSSTDTQYF.